What follows is one TCR beta chain and its context. Its antigen is currently not known. Qualities for individual bases were not recorded, and no much larger clone is one base off. The CDR3 spans 16 residues, from the cysteine through the phenylalanine. Only CDR3 DNA is held: 48 bases, read in frame from base 1. CDR1 and CDR2 were assigned from the germline V gene as MDHEN and SYDVKM. The trim is 2 bases for V and 0 bases for J, with a gap of 11 bases between the germline ends. The sample originates from a study of blood T cell repertoires in COVID-19 (dated by TCRdb to the early 2020s). Notes on the research overall: The collaborator samples originated in the United States, Italy and Spain and spanned the acute and convalescent phases of COVID-19. HLA class I and class II types, where available, came from metadata supplied by the sample provider rather than from assay-based typing. The samples were drawn from two sources: the first 160 participants of the ongoing ImmuneRACE study, and fewer than 1,500 subjects contributed by 6 global collaborators. The prospective study material was composed of cDNA or gDNA derived from T cells, B-cell-depleted T cells, or PBMCs. The sample metadata nearly always contained a de-identified subject ID, COVID-19 status, age in years and sex. A freely available public database, intended as a resource for researchers studying the immune response to SARS-CoV-2, is where the repertoires were released. The dataset comprised deeply sampled blood TCRbeta repertoires from subjects exposed to, actively infected with, or recovered from COVID-19.

The study at large found these results: How much clinical and demographic metadata was included differed by source and by participant, and the metadata was provided uncurated.

The immunoSEQ Assay, a bias-controlled multiplex PCR, was used to amplify TCRbeta CDR3 regions from genomic DNA. Per the authors' processing: The number of nucleated cells in each sample was estimated by amplification of reference gene primers within the assay. To quantify the absolute abundance of each unique TCRbeta CDR3 rearrangement, sequence reads were collapsed and filtered. For each sample, productive Simpson clonality was calculated as the square root of Simpson's diversity index over productive rearrangements. The immuneACCESS repertoire file appears here via TCRdb, limited to in-frame rearrangements. These files lack a portion of the clones; in checked studies, under half of the deficit traces to unresolved V genes, and the cause of the others is not known. V and J calls and clone size are as listed in that table; D and trimming were resolved from the DNA. Recorded for this sample are 410,000 or so clones; about 89% of them occurred a single time. Around 1.5% of the sample is taken by the ten largest.

One collaborating source in Seattle enrolled patients during active infection and followed them longitudinally through the course of disease. The collaborating institutions used their own protocols to collect whole blood in K2EDTA tubes. Collaborator samples were shipped for TCRbeta analysis as frozen whole blood, isolated PBMCs, or DNA extracted from either sample type. The origin of this receptor is a woman in her forties with COVID-19, enrolled during active disease. Material: peripheral blood. The chain employs TRBV28 and TRBJ1-3; TRBD1 is a weak D gene call, 6 bases matching. The CDR3: CASSLVQGSSGNTIYF. The DNA sequence is given as TGTGCCAGCAGTTTAGTCCAGGGGAGCTCTGGAAACACCATATATTTT.